The 28 T cell receptor beta chains below come from one sample, sequenced in a study of T-cell memory formation after mild COVID-19. TCRdb re-analysed the 5' RACE reads in MiXCR, keeping a single row per CDR3 protein. The sample records some 120,000 distinct CDR3 sequences, about 5.9% being singletons. The sample consisted of PBMCs or a T cell subset sorted from them (not recorded which). The receptors stem from an adult woman who had mild COVID-19 (a few samples of this study predate the infection). Cell type and time point are not known.

This clonotype was recorded a few times. This chain connects TRBV5-6 to TRBJ2-5, with no clear D. The CDR3 sequence is 16 residues long. In germline, CDR1 is SGHDT, CDR2 YYEEEE. Trimming removed 0 bases from V and 1 base from J, with 13 bases in between. In nucleotides, the CDR3 is TGTGCCAGCAGCTTGGATATCGGGCAGATCCAAGAGACCCAGTACTTC. Translated, it gives CASSLDIGQIQETQYF.

This clonotype occurred many times. V is TRBV27 and J is TRBJ2-5; D might be TRBD1 (6 bases). Trimming stripped 4 bases from V and 5 bases from J, with 17 bases between. The CDR3 sequence is 15 residues long. CDR1 is MNHEY, CDR2 SMNVEV, per germline (reference sequence). CDR3 residues: CASSSGQGEGETQYF. For the CDR3, the DNA is TGTGCCAGCAGTTCGGGACAAGGCGAAGGGGAGACCCAGTACTTC.

This clonotype has at least ten counts. The rearrangement joins TRBV6-1 to TRBJ1-5; D remains unclear. Germline V gene data show CDR1 as MNHNS and CDR2 as SASEGT. The CDR3 contains 15 residues. V gave up 5 bases and J gave up 6 bases, with 17 bases separating them. Here the CDR3 DNA reads TGTGCCAGCAGTAATCGGAGGGCAACGGGTCAGCCCCAGCATTTT. Translation: CASSNRRATGQPQHF.

This clonotype has more than one count but fewer than ten. V gene TRBV28 combines with J gene TRBJ1-2; 8 positions agree with TRBD1. Germline CDR1 MDHEN, CDR2 SYDVKM. CDR3 length equals 14 residues. J lost 5 bases, V lost 6 bases, and 8 bases had no gene match. CDR3 residues: CASSPGQGPYGYTF. The CDR3 bases are TGTGCCAGCAGCCCCGGACAGGGCCCTTATGGCTACACCTTC.

This clonotype was detected only a few times. The rearrangement uses TRBV6-2 or TRBV6-3 and TRBJ2-3; TRBD2 aligns across 9 bases. After removal of 8 bases from V and 3 bases from J, the junction contained 18 bases not matched to a gene. CDR3 length: 18 amino acids. CDR1 MNHEY and CDR2 SVGEGT come from the germline V gene. Here the CDR3 DNA reads TGTGCCAGCGCAGTGGGGGGCCGACTAGCGGACAAGACAGATACGCAGTATTTT. Its protein is CASAVGGRLADKTDTQYF.

This clonotype was seen only a few times. This chain links TRBV24-1 with TRBJ1-5; 10 bases fit TRBD1. Germline CDR1 is KGHDR and CDR2 is SFDVKD. The CDR3 sequence is 15 residues long. J gave up 3 bases and V 5 bases, and 3 bases lay outside the gene matches. The CDR3 region has the DNA TGTGCCACCAGTGCCGGGACAGGGGACAATCAGCCCCAGCATTTT. Its protein is CATSAGTGDNQPQHF.

This clonotype was seen a handful of times. The CDR3 here is CASSARQGGAYEQYF. The CDR3 coding sequence is TGTGCCAGCAGTGCGAGACAGGGGGGAGCCTACGAGCAGTACTTC. The chain carries TRBV2 and TRBJ2-7; 9 bases are a match to TRBD1. This CDR3 region has 15 residues. Looked up from germline, CDR1 is SNHLY and CDR2 is FYNNEI. Trimming took 4 bases from V and 2 from J; bases not matched to a gene: 6.

The chain links TRBV27 to TRBJ2-7; possible D gene TRBD2, 5 bases. The CDR3 extends over 16 amino acids. Trimming cost V 0 bases and J 0 bases, with 12 bases left between them. Germline CDR1 reads MNHEY; CDR2 reads SMNVEV (reference sequence). The CDR3 protein is CASSLSGGPSSYEQYF. The CDR3 bases are TGTGCCAGCAGTTTATCCGGAGGCCCAAGCTCCTACGAGCAGTACTTC.

The chain couples TRBV20-1 to TRBJ2-1, with D maybe TRBD2 (6 bases). CDR1 DFQATT and CDR2 SNEGSKA come from the germline V gene (reference sequence). V was clipped by 1 base and J by 0 bases, with 25 bases between them. CDR3 size: 20 residues. The CDR3 loop reads CSARVLGLSGGTRSYNEQFF. The CDR3 DNA is TGCAGTGCTAGAGTTCTTGGGCTGTCCGGGGGAACGCGCTCCTACAATGAGCAGTTCTTC.

Ten or more counts support this clonotype. The gene calls are TRBV6-5 and TRBJ2-3, with D tentatively TRBD1 (5 bases). This CDR3 is built from 15 residues. V gave up 7 bases and J gave up 3 bases, with 17 bases separating them. From germline, CDR1 is MNHEY and CDR2 SVGAGI. The DNA of the CDR3 is TGTGCCAGCATTTTGCAGACAGCCACGACAGATACGCAGTATTTT. Protein product: CASILQTATTDTQYF.

The chain joins TRBV5-1 to TRBJ2-1; TRBD1 might be the D (6 bases). CDR1 is SGHRS and CDR2 is YFSETQ in the germline V gene. The ends were cut back, 7 bases at V and 0 bases at J, with 14 bases in the middle. This CDR3 region has 15 residues. The CDR3 bases are TGCGCCAGCCGGACCACAGGGAGCTCCTACAATGAGCAGTTCTTC. Encoded protein: CASRTTGSSYNEQFF.

This clonotype was seen a handful of times. The chain uses TRBV12-3 or TRBV12-4 and TRBJ1-5, with TRBD1 matching over 8 bases. The CDR3 consists of 15 residues. The V segment lost 0 bases and the J segment 9 bases; nucleotides outside the gene matches: 7. In DNA form, the CDR3 reads TGTGCCAGCAGTTTAGCACCGGGACAGGTGATGCCCCAGCATTTT. Residues: CASSLAPGQVMPQHF.

This clonotype was observed a few times. A read error may be the cause here, since a much bigger clone is one base away. V usage is TRBV7-8 and J usage is TRBJ2-7; D uncertain. Looked up from germline, CDR1 is SGHVS and CDR2 is FQNEAQ. This CDR3 is built from 12 residues. The chain's CDR3 is CASSLAAYQQYF. CDR3 DNA: TGTGCCAGCAGCTTAGCGGCCTACCAGCAGTACTTC. The full variable domain, its missing parts supplied by reference TRBV7-8 and TRBJ2-7, is GAGVSQSPRYKVAKRGQDVALRCDPISGHVSLFWYQQALGQGPEFLTYFQNEAQLDKSGLPSDRFFAERPEGSVSTLKIQRTQQEDSAVYLCASSLAAYQQYFGPGTRLTVT.

This clonotype was counted only a few times. The chain couples TRBV4-1 to TRBJ2-7, with a weak D call TRBD2 (5 bases). V was pared by 2 bases and J by 1 base, with 12 bases between. Per the germline V gene, CDR1 is MGHRA and CDR2 is YSYEKL. This CDR3 has 15 amino acids. CDR3 coding DNA: TGCGCCAGCAGCCAACATGGACTTGGTTCCTACGAGCAGTACTTC. Protein product: CASSQHGLGSYEQYF.

This clonotype was seen a few times. V is TRBV12-5 and J is TRBJ1-1; the D is unclear. The V gene's germline CDR1 is LGHNT and CDR2 FRNRAP. V gave up 7 bases and J gave up 4 bases, with 28 bases separating them. The CDR3 extends over 18 amino acids. This chain's CDR3 is CASAPRVYTEEGPTEAFF. CDR3 coding DNA: TGTGCTAGTGCCCCGAGGGTATACACAGAGGAGGGCCCCACTGAAGCTTTCTTT.

This clonotype has just a few counts. V is TRBV29-1 and J is TRBJ1-1; TRBD1 matches 10 bases. Germline V CDR1 and CDR2: SQVTM, ANQGSEA. The CDR3 loop spans 14 amino acids. J gave up 3 bases and V 4 bases, and 5 bases lay outside the gene matches. The CDR3 reads CSVARQGADTEAFF. The CDR3 DNA is TGCAGCGTTGCGAGACAGGGGGCGGACACTGAAGCTTTCTTT.

J is TRBJ1-2 and V is TRBV7-2; D is uncertain. This CDR3 region has 13 residues. In germline, CDR1 is SGHTA, CDR2 FQGNSA. Trimming took 1 base from V and 4 from J, leaving 7 bases between them. CDR3 sequence (DNA): TGTGCCAGCAGCTTAGAACAGCGCTATGGCTACACCTTC. Amino acid sequence: CASSLEQRYGYTF.

This clonotype came up a few times. The rearrangement links TRBV13 to TRBJ2-3; 7 bases map to TRBD2. The ends lost 2 bases at V and 1 base at J; junction bases unmatched: 9. The germline CDR1 and CDR2 sequences are PRHDT and FYEKMQ (reference sequence). The CDR3 covers 17 residues. The CDR3: CASSLSTGLAGTDTQYF. As DNA, the CDR3 is TGTGCCAGCAGCTTATCGACCGGGCTAGCGGGCACAGATACGCAGTATTTT. Full variable domain (missing parts from reference TRBV13 and TRBJ2-3): AAGVIQSPRHLIKEKRETATLKCYPIPRHDTVYWYQQGPGQDPQFLISFYEKMQSDKGSIPDRFSAQQFSDYHSELNMSSLELGDSALYFCASSLSTGLAGTDTQYFGPGTRLTVL.

This sequence joins TRBV5-8 and TRBJ2-1; D may match TRBD1 or TRBD2 (5 bases each). The V and J ends lost 1 base and 0 bases respectively, with 14 bases between them. The CDR3 is 17 amino acids. In germline, CDR1 is SGHTS, CDR2 YDEGEE. The CDR3 region is CASSLKVGTLSYNEQFF. Here the CDR3 DNA reads TGTGCCAGCAGCTTGAAGGTGGGGACCCTCTCCTACAATGAGCAGTTCTTC.

This chain joins TRBV20-1 and TRBJ1-4; D is perhaps TRBD1 (6 bases). Trimming cost V 4 bases and J 5 bases, with 11 bases left between them. Germline V gene data show CDR1 as DFQATT and CDR2 as SNEGSKA (reference sequence). The CDR3 runs to 13 residues. The CDR3 bases are TGCAGTGCTAAGGGGGGTCCCAATGAAAAACTGTTTTTT. Translated, it gives CSAKGGPNEKLFF.

On this clonotype itself: The junction departs from germline at one end; a sequencing error may be responsible. The rearrangement joins TRBV12-3 or TRBV12-4 to TRBJ2-5, with a possible D match to TRBD2 (6 bases). The length of the CDR3 is 14 residues. The CDR3 is CASSLAGGGENQYF. The CDR3 DNA is TGTGCCAGCAGTTTAGCGGGAGGCGGCGAGAACCAGTACTTC.

This clonotype was detected a few times. This chain joins TRBV20-1 and TRBJ2-5; 8 bases are a match to TRBD1. This CDR3 has 14 residues. V shed 4 bases, J shed 5 bases, and the junction held 9 bases outside the gene matches. CDR1 and CDR2 (germline): DFQATT, SNEGSKA (reference sequence). DNA of the CDR3: TGCAGTGCTAAAGCCAGGGGGCTGCGGGAGACCCAGTACTTC. It specifies CSAKARGLRETQYF.

There are a few counts of this clonotype. The chain employs TRBV7-3 and TRBJ1-1; D gene unclear. The V gene lost 5 bases and the J gene lost 1 base, with 8 bases spanning the gap. The CDR3 has 13 residues. CDR1 SGHTA and CDR2 FQGTGA come from the germline V gene. CDR3 coding DNA: TGTGCCAGCAGCACTTCCCAGAACACTGAAGCTTTCTTT. Translation gives CASSTSQNTEAFF.

The chain has TRBV3-1 and TRBJ2-1; 12 bases agree with TRBD2. The CDR3 has 14 residues. Trimming took 6 bases from V and 9 from J; bases not matched to a gene: 6. Germline V gives CDR1 LGHDT, CDR2 YNNKEL (reference sequence). CDR3: CASSRLAGVSEQFF. Written as DNA, the CDR3 is TGTGCCAGCAGTCGACTAGCGGGAGTCAGTGAGCAGTTCTTC.

The rearrangement links TRBV14 to TRBJ1-6; tentatively, D is TRBD1 (5 bases). This CDR3 region has 15 residues. V was cut by 0 bases and J by 7 bases, with 10 bases left in between. Germline V CDR1 and CDR2: SGHDN, FVKESK. CDR3 sequence: CASSQDGRDNSPLHF. CDR3 coding DNA: TGTGCCAGCAGCCAAGACGGCAGGGACAATTCACCCCTCCACTTT.

In this sample, this clonotype turned up a few times. V is TRBV5-4 and J is TRBJ2-3; tentative D call: TRBD2 (5 bases). This CDR3 is 15 amino acids long. Per the germline V gene, CDR1 is SGHNT and CDR2 is YYREEE (reference sequence). Between the trimmed V and J ends, which lost 1 base and 0 bases, there was a span of 9 bases. In DNA, the CDR3 is TGTGCCAGCAGCTTGTCCCGGGGTAGCACAGATACGCAGTATTTT. Translation gives CASSLSRGSTDTQYF. Supplemented by reference TRBV5-4 and TRBJ2-3, the full variable domain reads ETGVTQSPTHLIKTRGQQVTLRCSSQSGHNTVSWYQQALGQGPQFIFQYYREEENGRGNFPPRFSGLQFPNYSSELNVNALELDDSALYLCASSLSRGSTDTQYFGPGTRLTVL.

This clonotype was recorded many times. V is TRBV12-3 or TRBV12-4 and J is TRBJ2-5; D is undetermined. Between the trimmed V and J ends, which lost 7 bases and 4 bases, there was a span of 7 bases. The CDR3 sequence is 11 residues long. CDR3 sequence reads: CASTRGETQYF. CDR3 coding DNA: TGTGCCAGCACTCGCGGAGAGACCCAGTACTTC.

CDR3 coding DNA: TGTGCCAGCAGCTTAGTCCAACAGGCGATGAACACTGAAGCTTTCTTT. Amino acids: CASSLVQQAMNTEAFF. The chain combines TRBV7-8 with TRBJ1-1, with D maybe TRBD1 (5 bases). The germline V gene has CDR1 SGHVS and CDR2 FQNEAQ. The CDR3 spans 16 residues. V was trimmed by 1 base and J by 0 bases, leaving 12 bases between them.